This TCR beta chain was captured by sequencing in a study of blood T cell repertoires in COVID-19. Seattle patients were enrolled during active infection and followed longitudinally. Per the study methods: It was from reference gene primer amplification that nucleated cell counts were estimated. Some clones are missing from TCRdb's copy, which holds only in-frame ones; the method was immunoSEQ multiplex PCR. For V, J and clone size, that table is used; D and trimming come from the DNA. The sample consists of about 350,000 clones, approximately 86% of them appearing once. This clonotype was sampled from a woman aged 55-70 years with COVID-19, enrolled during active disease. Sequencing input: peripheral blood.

This CDR3 is CASSQGQGAADTQYF. The DNA for the CDR3 is TGTGCCAGCAGCCAAGGACAGGGGGCAGCAGATACGCAGTATTTT. The V call is TRBV4-2, the J call TRBJ2-3; 10 bases align to TRBD1. After removal of 1 base from V and 4 bases from J, the junction contained 2 bases not matched to a gene. This CDR3 comprises 15 residues. Germline CDR1 LGHNA, CDR2 YNFKEQ.